What follows describes a single T cell receptor (beta chain). This clone was seen once. Its antigen is unknown. No base quality values were provided; no much bigger clone lies one nucleotide off. The sample is drawn from a study of CD8+ T cells in alopecia areata listed by TCRdb under 2018. For the wider study: The study used high-throughput TCRbeta sequencing to examine T cell clonal expansion in alopecia areata, in both the C3H/HeJ mouse model and human patients. On the human side, TCRbeta sequencing was run on scalp tissue and on sorted CD4+ and CD8+ peripheral blood T cells from healthy controls and from alopecia areata patients with either patchy or totalis/universalis disease. Scalp clonality was compared across normal scalp (n=4), patchy alopecia areata scalp (n=8), and alopecia totalis/universalis scalp (n=8). The RNA source kit depended on sample type: the PAXgene miRNA kit for fixed scalp, the miRNeasy kit for PBMCs, and the RNeasy kit for mouse skin. immunoSEQ multiplex PCR using 35 Vbeta forward primers and 13 Jbeta reverse primers was used to amplify TCRbeta CDR3 regions. General study outcomes and caveats: Compared with normal scalp, lesional scalp, particularly in alopecia totalis/universalis, had higher clonality and more expanded CD8+ clones, which suggests antigenic drive. Compared with mice, TCR sequences shared between patients were less clear, possibly partly because of HLA diversity across the patient population. Scalp TCR repertoire analysis is complicated because resident alphabeta T cells in normal human skin are also sequenced, whereas mouse skin is dominated by gammadelta T cells.

Between the V and J ends, shortened by 3 bases and 6 bases respectively, the junction contains 12 bases. Inclusive of the bounding cysteine and phenylalanine, the CDR3 is 14 residues long. Only the CDR3 DNA stays, 42 bases, in frame from base 1. Reading the germline V gene (reference sequence) gives CDR1 LNHDA and CDR2 SQIVND. Receptor amplification or capture employed the immunoSEQ multiplex PCR assay. RNA was extracted from all samples and reverse transcribed into cDNA as template for TCR sequencing. First-strand cDNA was synthesized using SuperScript III with a 2:1 mix of oligo-dT and random hexamers. Amplification bias was assessed with a synthetic immune receptor repertoire, and residual bias was removed computationally. Turning to the authors' computational methods: Raw reads were preprocessed to remove errors, and CDR3 was defined by IMGT conventions from the conserved cysteine to phenylalanine. To get clonality, Shannon entropy was normalized by log2 of the number of productive unique TCRs and the result was subtracted from 1. CD4 or CD8 identity of scalp clones was inferred by cross-referencing scalp TCRbeta sequences with sorted blood CD4 and CD8 repertoires. As stored in TCRdb, this immuneACCESS dataset retains in-frame rearrangements with V and J assigned. A fraction of the clones does not appear; measured against another copy, unresolved V genes explain less than half of the discrepancy, and the remainder lacks a known reason. V and J calls and clone size follow that table, whereas D and trimming were derived from the DNA. For this sample there are about 100,000 clones; about 50% appear just once. More than 20% of the sample lies in the top ten.

Peripheral blood and lesional scalp punch biopsies were obtained from patients with alopecia areata. PBMCs were separated by density centrifugation and stained for CD3, CD4 and CD8, after which CD4+ and CD8+ T cells were sorted on a FACSAria. The untreated alopecia areata patients were recruited through a multicenter biomarker study. Blood CD8+ T cells from a few biomarker-study patients were further sorted into NKG2D-low and NKG2D-high fractions. The sample was NKG2D-low CD8+ T cells sorted from blood. Read against the paper, the sample's cell subset or site label means: sorted CD8+ NKG2D-low blood T cells. The chain was built from TRBV19 and TRBJ2-1; the D gene lacks a confident call. The sequence came from a human donor with alopecia areata. The DNA is TGTGCCAGTAGTATTGGTTTCTCATTCAATGAGCAGTTCTTC. This codes for CASSIGFSFNEQFF.